The 3 T cell receptor beta chains reported below all come from one sample, sequenced in a study of OX40 agonist ivuxolimab in advanced cancers. Sequencing was performed with immunoSEQ multiplex PCR; in TCRdb, only in-frame clones are kept and a portion is missing. The sample yields 70,000 to 80,000 clones, roughly 93% seen once. The sample in question was CD4+ or CD8+ T cells sorted from blood, obtained in a trial of the OX40 agonist ivuxolimab. These receptors were collected from an adult with an advanced solid tumor such as melanoma, head and neck, liver or kidney cancer.

The chain has TRBV15 and TRBJ1-3; no clear D. CDR3 length: 16 amino acids. Trimming left V 0 bases short and J 4 bases short, with 13 bases between. Germline V gene sequence: CDR1 LNHNV, CDR2 YYDKDF (reference sequence). The CDR3 spells CATSRDLPSGGNTIYF. The CDR3 nucleotides are TGTGCCACCAGCAGAGATTTGCCCTCTGGGGGAAACACCATATATTTT. The whole variable domain, remainder taken from reference TRBV15 and TRBJ1-3, is DAMVIQNPRYQVTQFGKPVTLSCSQTLNHNVMYWYQQKSSQAPKLLFHYYDKDFNNEADTPDNFQSRRPNTSFCFLDIRSPGLGDTAMYLCATSRDLPSGGNTIYFGEGSWLTVV.

The rearrangement uses TRBV4-1 and TRBJ2-1; a weak D match, TRBD2 (6 bases). The CDR3 has 16 residues. Germline V CDR1 and CDR2: MGHRA, YSYEKL. V was trimmed by 1 base and J by 5 bases, leaving 15 bases between them. CDR3 DNA: TGCGCCAGCAGCCAAGTGTTGGGGGACTCTCACAATGAGCAGTTCTTC. Translating gives CASSQVLGDSHNEQFF.

This chain uses TRBV10-2 with TRBJ1-3; a weak D match, TRBD1 (5 bases). V was clipped by 3 bases and J by 0 bases, with 12 bases between them. The CDR3 contains 16 residues. The V gene's germline CDR1 is WSHSY and CDR2 SAAADI. The chain's CDR3 is CASSEGEWSSGNTIYF. In DNA, the CDR3 is TGCGCCAGCAGTGAAGGGGAGTGGAGCTCTGGAAACACCATATATTTT.